This TCR beta chain was identified in a study of control samples from healthy donors and cancer patients (dated by TCRdb to 2018 to 2021). The CDR3 covers 15 residues, taking in both the cysteine and the phenylalanine. The only DNA kept is the CDR3, 45 bases in frame from the first base. At the junction V is shortened by 4 bases and J by 5 bases, with 18 bases in between. CDR1 and CDR2 are drawn from the germline V gene (reference sequence): SGHKS, YYEKEE. As concerns this clone: There is no known antigen for this receptor. Base qualities are missing; no much larger clone stands one base away.

The library relied on the immunoSEQ multiplex PCR assay. The immuneACCESS repertoire file appears here via TCRdb, limited to in-frame rearrangements. These files lack a portion of the clones; in checked studies, under half of the deficit traces to unresolved V genes, and the cause of the others is not known. The sample includes approximately 160,000 clones, with 80% to 95% observed a single time. The leading ten clones occupy over 4% of the sample. Recombination joined TRBV5-5 with TRBJ2-5, with TRBD2 as a weak D call on 6 bases. The clonotype comes from a woman aged 60-70 years in good health. Input material: blood. The CDR3 is CASSGQSLAGETQYF. The sequenced DNA is TGTGCCAGCAGCGGCCAAAGTTTGGCGGGGGAGACCCAGTACTTC.